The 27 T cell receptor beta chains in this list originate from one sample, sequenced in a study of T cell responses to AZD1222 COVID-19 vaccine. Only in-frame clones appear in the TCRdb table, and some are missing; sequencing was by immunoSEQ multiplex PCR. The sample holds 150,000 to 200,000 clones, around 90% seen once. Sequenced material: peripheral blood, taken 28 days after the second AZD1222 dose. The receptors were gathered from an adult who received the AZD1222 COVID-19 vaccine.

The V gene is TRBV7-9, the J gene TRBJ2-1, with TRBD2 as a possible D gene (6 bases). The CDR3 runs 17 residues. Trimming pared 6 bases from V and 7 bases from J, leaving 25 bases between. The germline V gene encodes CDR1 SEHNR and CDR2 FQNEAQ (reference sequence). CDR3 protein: CASREGAIGGGKNEQFF. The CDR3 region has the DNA TGTGCCAGCAGAGAGGGAGCAATCGGTGGGGGGAAGAATGAGCAGTTCTTC.

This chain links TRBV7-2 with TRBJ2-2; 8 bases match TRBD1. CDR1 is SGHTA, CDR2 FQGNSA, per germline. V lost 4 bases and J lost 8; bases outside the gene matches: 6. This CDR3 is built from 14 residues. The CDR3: CASSSTQGDGELFF. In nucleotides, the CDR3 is TGTGCCAGCAGCTCCACACAGGGGGATGGGGAGCTGTTTTTT.

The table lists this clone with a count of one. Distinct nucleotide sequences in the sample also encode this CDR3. The CDR3 protein is CASSLTSGSTDTQYF. In DNA, the CDR3 is TGTGCCAGCAGCCTGACTAGCGGTAGCACAGATACGCAGTATTTT. This sequence joins TRBV3-1 (or the pseudogene TRBV3-2) and TRBJ2-3; 9 nucleotides match TRBD2. Germline CDR1 is LGHDT and CDR2 is YNNKEL (reference sequence). CDR3 length equals 15 residues. Trimming at V came to 4 bases and at J to 0 bases, leaving 2 bases not matched to a gene.

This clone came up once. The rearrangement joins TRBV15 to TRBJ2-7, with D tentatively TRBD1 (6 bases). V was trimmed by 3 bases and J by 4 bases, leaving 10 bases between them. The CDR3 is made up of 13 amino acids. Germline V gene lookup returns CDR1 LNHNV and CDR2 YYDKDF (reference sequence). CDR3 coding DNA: TGTGCCACCAGCAGCTATACAGGGTACGAGCAGTACTTC. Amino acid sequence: CATSSYTGYEQYF.

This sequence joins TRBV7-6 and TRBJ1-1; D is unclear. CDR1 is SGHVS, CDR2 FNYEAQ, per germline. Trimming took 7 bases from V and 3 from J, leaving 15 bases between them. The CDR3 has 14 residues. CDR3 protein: CASTPREGYTEAFF. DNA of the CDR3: TGTGCCAGCACCCCTCGAGAAGGGTACACTGAAGCTTTCTTT.

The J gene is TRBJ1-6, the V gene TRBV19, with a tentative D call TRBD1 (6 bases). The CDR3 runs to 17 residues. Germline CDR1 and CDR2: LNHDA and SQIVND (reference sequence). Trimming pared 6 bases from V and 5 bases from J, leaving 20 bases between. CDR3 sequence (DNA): TGTGCCAGTAGCGGAGGCAACAGGGTACCCGATAATTCACCCCTCCACTTT. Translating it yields CASSGGNRVPDNSPLHF.

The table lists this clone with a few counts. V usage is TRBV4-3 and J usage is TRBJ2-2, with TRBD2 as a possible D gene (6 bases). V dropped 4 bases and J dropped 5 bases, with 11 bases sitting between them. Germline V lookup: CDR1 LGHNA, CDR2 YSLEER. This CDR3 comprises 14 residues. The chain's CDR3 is CASSPRAGTGELFF. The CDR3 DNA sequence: TGCGCCAGCAGCCCCCGGGCGGGGACCGGGGAGCTGTTTTTT.

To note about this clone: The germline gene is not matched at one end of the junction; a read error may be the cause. In nucleotides, the CDR3 is TGTGCCAGCAGTTCCTCCGGGACAGCTAGAAATTTAAGCTTC. Translating it yields CASSSSGTARNLSF. This sequence joins TRBV28 and TRBJ1-2, with 7 bases identical to TRBD1. The V gene's germline CDR1 is MDHEN and CDR2 SYDVKM. The CDR3 contains 14 residues.

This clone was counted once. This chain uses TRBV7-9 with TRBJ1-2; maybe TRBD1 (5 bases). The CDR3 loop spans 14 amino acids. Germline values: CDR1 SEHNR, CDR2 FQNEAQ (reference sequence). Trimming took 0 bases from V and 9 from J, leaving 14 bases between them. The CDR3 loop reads CASSLAQKEGRYTF. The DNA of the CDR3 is TGTGCCAGCAGCTTAGCGCAAAAGGAGGGGCGCTACACCTTC.

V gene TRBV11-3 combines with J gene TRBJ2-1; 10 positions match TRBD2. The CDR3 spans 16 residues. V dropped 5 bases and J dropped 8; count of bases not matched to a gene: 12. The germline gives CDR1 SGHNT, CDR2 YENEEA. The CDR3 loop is CASSPGGLAGVYEQFF. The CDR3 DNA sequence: TGTGCCAGCAGCCCTGGGGGGCTAGCGGGAGTCTATGAGCAGTTCTTC.

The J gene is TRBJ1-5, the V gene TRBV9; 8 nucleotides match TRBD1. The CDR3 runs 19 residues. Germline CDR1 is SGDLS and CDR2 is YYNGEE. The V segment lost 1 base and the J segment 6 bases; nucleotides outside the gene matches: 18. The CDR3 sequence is CASSVLWTGRLLVSQPQHF. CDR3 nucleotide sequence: TGTGCCAGCAGCGTATTGTGGACAGGGAGGTTGCTGGTTTCTCAGCCCCAGCATTTT.

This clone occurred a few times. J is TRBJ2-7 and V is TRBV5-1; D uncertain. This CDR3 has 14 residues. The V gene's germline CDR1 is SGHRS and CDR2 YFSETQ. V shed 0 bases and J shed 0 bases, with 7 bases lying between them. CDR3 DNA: TGCGCCAGCAGCTTGGACCCGAGCTCCTACGAGCAGTACTTC. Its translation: CASSLDPSSYEQYF. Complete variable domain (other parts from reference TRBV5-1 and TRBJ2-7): KAGVTQTPRYLIKTRGQQVTLSCSPISGHRSVSWYQQTPGQGLQFLFEYFSETQRNKGNFPGRFSGRQFSNSRSEMNVSTLELGDSALYLCASSLDPSSYEQYFGPGTRLTVT.

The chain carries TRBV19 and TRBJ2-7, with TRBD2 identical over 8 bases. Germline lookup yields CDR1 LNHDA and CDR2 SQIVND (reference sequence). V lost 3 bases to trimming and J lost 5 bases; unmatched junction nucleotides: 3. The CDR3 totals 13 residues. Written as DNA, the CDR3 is TGTGCCAGTAGTATGGCGGGAGGAGACGAGCAGTACTTC. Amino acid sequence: CASSMAGGDEQYF.

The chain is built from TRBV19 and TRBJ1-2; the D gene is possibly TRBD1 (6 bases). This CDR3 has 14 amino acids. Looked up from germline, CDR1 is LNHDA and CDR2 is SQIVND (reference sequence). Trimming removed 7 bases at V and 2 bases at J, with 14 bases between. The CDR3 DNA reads TGTGCCAGTACTTTGACAGGTTCAAACTATGGCTACACCTTC. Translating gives CASTLTGSNYGYTF.

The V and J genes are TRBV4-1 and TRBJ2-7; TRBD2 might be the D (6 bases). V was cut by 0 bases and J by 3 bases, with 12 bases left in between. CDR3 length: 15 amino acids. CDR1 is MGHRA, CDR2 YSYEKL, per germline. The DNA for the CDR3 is TGCGCCAGCAGCCAAGATACGGGAGAGGGCTACGAGCAGTACTTC. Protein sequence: CASSQDTGEGYEQYF.

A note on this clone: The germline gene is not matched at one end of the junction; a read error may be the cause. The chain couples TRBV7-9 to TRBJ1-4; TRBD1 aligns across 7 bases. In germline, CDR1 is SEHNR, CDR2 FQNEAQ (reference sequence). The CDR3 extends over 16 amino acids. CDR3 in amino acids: CTSSLITGAGGEKLFF. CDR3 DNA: TGTACCAGCAGCTTAATTACAGGGGCCGGAGGTGAAAAACTGTTTTTT.

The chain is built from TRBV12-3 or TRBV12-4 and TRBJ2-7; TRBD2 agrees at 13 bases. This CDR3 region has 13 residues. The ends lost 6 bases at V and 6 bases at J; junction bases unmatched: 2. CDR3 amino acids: CASSGLAGVEQYF. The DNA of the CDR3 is TGTGCCAGCAGCGGACTAGCGGGAGTCGAGCAGTACTTC.

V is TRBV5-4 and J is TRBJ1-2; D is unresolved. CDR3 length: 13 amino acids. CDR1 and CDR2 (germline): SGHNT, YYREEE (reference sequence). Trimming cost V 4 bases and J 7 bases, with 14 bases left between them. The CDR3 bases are TGTGCCAGCAGCGGTACCCTCGCCCGTGGCTACACCTTC. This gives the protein CASSGTLARGYTF. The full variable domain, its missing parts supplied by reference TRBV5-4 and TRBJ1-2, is ETGVTQSPTHLIKTRGQQVTLRCSSQSGHNTVSWYQQALGQGPQFIFQYYREEENGRGNFPPRFSGLQFPNYSSELNVNALELDDSALYLCASSGTLARGYTFGSGTRLTVV.

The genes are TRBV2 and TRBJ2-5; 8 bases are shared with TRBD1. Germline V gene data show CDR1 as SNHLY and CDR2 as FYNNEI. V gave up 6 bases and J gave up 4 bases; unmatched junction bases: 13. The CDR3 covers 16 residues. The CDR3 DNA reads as TGTGCCAGCAGCTACTCACAGGGGGTCCCCGCAGAGACCCAGTACTTC. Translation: CASSYSQGVPAETQYF.

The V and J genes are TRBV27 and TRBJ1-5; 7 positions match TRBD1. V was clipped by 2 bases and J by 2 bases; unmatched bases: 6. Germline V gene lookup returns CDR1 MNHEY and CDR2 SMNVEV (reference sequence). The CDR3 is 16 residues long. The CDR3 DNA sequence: TGTGCCAGCAGTTTAGACAGGGCTTCGGGCAATCAGCCCCAGCATTTT. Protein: CASSLDRASGNQPQHF.

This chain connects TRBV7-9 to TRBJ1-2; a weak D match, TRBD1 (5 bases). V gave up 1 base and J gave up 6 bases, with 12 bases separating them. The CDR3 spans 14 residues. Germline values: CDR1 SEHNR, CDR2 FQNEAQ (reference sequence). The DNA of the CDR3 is TGTGCCAGCAGCTTAGTTGGGGAAGGGGATGGCTACACCTTC. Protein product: CASSLVGEGDGYTF.

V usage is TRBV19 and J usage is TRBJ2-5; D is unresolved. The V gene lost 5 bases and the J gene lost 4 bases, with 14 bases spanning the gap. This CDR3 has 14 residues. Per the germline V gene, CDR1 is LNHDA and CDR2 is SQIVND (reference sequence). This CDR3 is CASSDKDVRETQYF. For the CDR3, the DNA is TGTGCCAGTAGTGACAAGGACGTGAGAGAGACCCAGTACTTC.

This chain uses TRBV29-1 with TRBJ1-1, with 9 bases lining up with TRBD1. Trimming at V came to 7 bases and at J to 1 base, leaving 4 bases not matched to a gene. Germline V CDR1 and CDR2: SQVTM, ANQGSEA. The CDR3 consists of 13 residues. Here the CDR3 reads CSGNRGRNTEAFF. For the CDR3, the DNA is TGCAGCGGGAACAGGGGGCGGAACACTGAAGCTTTCTTT.

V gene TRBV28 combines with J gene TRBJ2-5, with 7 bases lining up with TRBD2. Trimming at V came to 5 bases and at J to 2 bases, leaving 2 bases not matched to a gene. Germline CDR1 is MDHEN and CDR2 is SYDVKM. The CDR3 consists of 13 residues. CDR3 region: CASSAGGQETQYF. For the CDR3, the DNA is TGTGCCAGCAGTGCCGGGGGGCAAGAGACCCAGTACTTC.

CDR3 in DNA: TGTGCCGCAATGTGGGGGAACACTGAAGCTTTCTTT. Protein: CAAMWGNTEAFF. This chain joins TRBV19 and TRBJ1-1, with D uncertain. The ends were cut back, 11 bases at V and 1 base at J, with 11 bases in the middle. The CDR3 length is 12 residues. CDR1 and CDR2 from the germline V gene are LNHDA and SQIVND (reference sequence).

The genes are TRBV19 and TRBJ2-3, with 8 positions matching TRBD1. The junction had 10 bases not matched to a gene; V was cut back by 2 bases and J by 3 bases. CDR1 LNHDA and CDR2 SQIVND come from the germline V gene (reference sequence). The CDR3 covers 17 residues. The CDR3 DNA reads TGTGCCAGTAGTATACAGGCAGGGGGCAGTTATACAGATACGCAGTATTTT. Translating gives CASSIQAGGSYTDTQYF.

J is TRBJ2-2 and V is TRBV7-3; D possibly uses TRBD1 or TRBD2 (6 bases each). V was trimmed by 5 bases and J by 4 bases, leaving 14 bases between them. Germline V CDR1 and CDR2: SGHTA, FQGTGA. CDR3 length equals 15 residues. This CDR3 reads CASSERGESTGELFF. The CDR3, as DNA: TGTGCCAGCAGCGAAAGGGGGGAGAGCACCGGGGAGCTGTTTTTT. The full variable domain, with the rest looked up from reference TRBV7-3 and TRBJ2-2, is GAGVSQTPSNKVTEKGKYVELRCDPISGHTALYWYRQSLGQGPEFLIYFQGTGAADDSGLPNDRFFAVRPEGSVSTLKIQRTERGDSAVYLCASSERGESTGELFFGEGSRLTVL.